These T cell receptor beta chains were read from a single sample in a study of cytomegalovirus exposure and HLA in healthy donors. The table came from immunoSEQ multiplex PCR; TCRdb's copy has only in-frame clones and leaves some out. This table has approximately 100,000 clones, roughly four fifths appearing once. Input material: PBMCs. All receptors derive from a male donor in good health and CMV-seropositive. Each CDR3 is given with its conserved first and last residue. The D gene is left open where the match is weak. The size field is filled for only some rows; it gives once, few, many or a size class.

- | TRBJ2-7 | TRBV10-1 | - | TGCGCCAGCAGTGGACAAGATAGATACGAGCAGTACTTC | CASSGQDRYEQYF
- | TRBJ2-7 | TRBV10-2 | - | TGCGCCACTTCACAGGGAAGAGAGTACGAGCAGTACTTC | CATSQGREYEQYF
- | TRBJ2-3 | TRBV6-5 | - | TGTGCCAGCAGTTACTCGAATGCAGGGTCAGATACGCAGTATTTT | CASSYSNAGSDTQYF
- | TRBJ1-6 | TRBV6-1 | TRBD1 | TGTGCCAGCAGTGACCGACAGGGTGGGACACCCCTCCACTTT | CASSDRQGGTPLHF
- | TRBJ1-1 | TRBV7-8 | TRBD1 | TGTGCCAGCAGCCGCACAGGGGGCCGGAACACTGAAGCTTTCTTT | CASSRTGGRNTEAFF
few | TRBJ1-2 | TRBV28 | TRBD1 | TGTGCCAGCAGTTTGGACAGGGTCATTAGTCACACCTTC | CASSLDRVISHTF
- | TRBJ2-1 | TRBV4-3 | TRBD1 | TGCGCCAGCAGCCAAGAAGGACAGGGCGGCTACAATGAGCAGTTCTTC | CASSQEGQGGYNEQFF
once | TRBJ2-2 | TRBV29-1 | - | TGCAGCGTTTCCAGGACCGGGGAGCTGTTTTTT | CSVSRTGELFF
- | TRBJ2-3 | TRBV9 | TRBD1 | TGTGCCAGCGGGGGACAGGCTAGCACAGATACGCAGTATTTT | CASGGQASTDTQYF
- | TRBJ1-1 | TRBV2 | - | TGTGCCAGCATCGGTCGGGGGGGGACTGAAGCTTTCTTT | CASIGRGGTEAFF
- | TRBJ2-5 | TRBV4-1 | TRBD1 | TGCGCCAGCAGCCATGCCTTTGAGGACAGGTGGGAGACCCAGTACTTC | CASSHAFEDRWETQYF
- | TRBJ2-3 | TRBV7-9 | TRBD2 | TGTGCCAGCAGCTTAGCTTTAGCGGGGGGCCGGGTAGATACGCAGTATTTT | CASSLALAGGRVDTQYF
- | TRBJ2-5 | TRBV5-6 | - | TGTGCCAGCAGTTTTACGGGGGAGACCCAGTACTTC | CASSFTGETQYF
- | TRBJ2-5 | TRBV4-3 | TRBD1 | TGCGCCAGCAGCCAAGTCAGGGGGCGAGAGACCCAGTACTTC | CASSQVRGRETQYF
- | TRBJ1-1 | TRBV7-6 | - | TGTGCCAGCAGCTTGGCTCTCATGAACACTGAAGCTTTCTTT | CASSLALMNTEAFF
- | TRBJ2-7 | TRBV7-3 | TRBD1 | TGTGCCAGCAGCTTACAGGGGGCCTACGAGCAGTACTTC | CASSLQGAYEQYF
few | TRBJ1-3 | TRBV6-5 | - | TGTGCCAGCAGTTACCTTCAGGTCTCGGACACCATATATTTT | CASSYLQVSDTIYF
- | TRBJ1-1 | TRBV11-3 | TRBD1 | TGTGCCAGCAGCTTAGATTTGGGACAGATGAACACTGAAGCTTTCTTT | CASSLDLGQMNTEAFF
- | TRBJ1-2 | TRBV15 | - | TGTGCCACCAGAGGCGGGGACGGCTACACCTTC | CATRGGDGYTF
- | TRBJ1-1 | TRBV7-9 | - | TGTGCCAGCAGCTTAGCGATTGGCGGGAACACTGAAGCTTTCTTT | CASSLAIGGNTEAFF
- | TRBJ2-2 | TRBV29-1 | TRBD1 | TGCAGCGCCGGACAGGGGGCGCCCGGGGAGCTGTTTTTT | CSAGQGAPGELFF
- | TRBJ1-6 | TRBV5-4 | - | TGTGCCAGCAGCGGACAGTTCAGCTCCTATAATTCACCCCTCCACTTT | CASSGQFSSYNSPLHF
- | TRBJ2-2 | TRBV5-4 | TRBD2 | TGTGCCAGCAGTCCTGGACTAGCGGGGGGTAGGGGAACCGGGGAGCTGTTTTTT | CASSPGLAGGRGTGELFF
- | TRBJ1-4 | TRBV6-1 | TRBD1 | TGTGCCAGCACTGAAGGGGGCAAATCTAATGAAAAACTGTTTTTT | CASTEGGKSNEKLFF
once | TRBJ2-3 | TRBV30 | TRBD1 | TGTGCCTGGAGTTGGGACAGGGTCGCAGATACGCAGTATTTT | CAWSWDRVADTQYF
- | TRBJ2-3 | TRBV10-3 | TRBD2 | TGTGCCATCACCGACGGGGGGGCCGTAACAGATACGCAGTATTTT | CAITDGGAVTDTQYF
- | TRBJ2-7 | TRBV29-1 | TRBD2 | TGCAGCGCCGGGACTAGCGGGGTCTACGAGCAGTACTTC | CSAGTSGVYEQYF
once | TRBJ1-2 | TRBV7-6 | - | TGTGCCAGCAGCGCCGCCTTAAGGTCCACTATAGGTGGCTACACCTTC | CASSAALRSTIGGYTF
- | TRBJ1-2 | TRBV18 | TRBD1 | TGTGCCAGCTCCCCACTACCAATGTGGGACAGGGGGCTTGGCTACACCTTC | CASSPLPMWDRGLGYTF
- | TRBJ1-6 | TRBV2 | - | TGTGCCAGCCAGATCGGGTATAATTCACCCCTCCACTTT | CASQIGYNSPLHF
once | TRBJ1-2 | TRBV7-9 | - | TGTGCCAGCAGCTTAGAATTTGCAGGGAGGGGCTACACCTTC | CASSLEFAGRGYTF
- | TRBJ2-4 | TRBV7-2 | TRBD1 | TGTGCCAGCAGCTTGGAGCGACAGGGATGGAACATTCAGTACTTC | CASSLERQGWNIQYF
- | TRBJ2-1 | TRBV27 | TRBD1 | TGTGCCAGCATCCGACAGGGGGCGCGTGAGCAGTTCTTC | CASIRQGAREQFF
- | TRBJ1-2 | TRBV10-3 | TRBD1 | TGTGCCATCAACCGACAGGGGCCTGATGGCTACACCTTC | CAINRQGPDGYTF
- | TRBJ2-3 | TRBV7-2 | TRBD2 | TGTGCCACCCAGAGAGCGGGGGGATACACAGATACGCAGTATTTT | CATQRAGGYTDTQYF
- | TRBJ2-5 | TRBV7-9 | - | TGTGCCAGCAGCTTAGGGGGCCAGACCCAGTACTTC | CASSLGGQTQYF
few | TRBJ1-1 | TRBV19 | TRBD1 | TGTGCCAGTAGTCACGACAGGGGCGGGGACACTGAAGCTTTCTTT | CASSHDRGGDTEAFF
- | TRBJ1-2 | TRBV5-1 | - | TGCGCCAGCAGCTTGAACAGGGCGAACTATGGCTACACCTTC | CASSLNRANYGYTF
- | TRBJ2-7 | TRBV30 | - | TGTGCCTGGATCAGGGGCTACGAGCAGTACTTC | CAWIRGYEQYF
- | TRBJ2-7 | TRBV5-1 | TRBD1 | TGCGCCAGCAGCTGGGGACAGGGCGAGCAGTACTTC | CASSWGQGEQYF
few | TRBJ1-2 | TRBV7-2 | - | TGTGCCAGCAGCTTAGATCGCCCTGACAGGTGGGATGGCTACACCTTC | CASSLDRPDRWDGYTF
- | TRBJ1-6 | TRBV5-1 | - | TGCGCCAGCAGCTCAACAGGGATGTCCTATAATTCACCCCTCCACTTT | CASSSTGMSYNSPLHF
few | TRBJ1-1 | TRBV7-2 | - | TGTGCCAGCAGCTGGAGTCGGGACACTGAAGCTTTCTTT | CASSWSRDTEAFF
- | TRBJ1-6 | TRBV19 | - | TGTGCCAGTAGTATCCGGGGGGGGGATTCACCCCTCCACTTT | CASSIRGGDSPLHF
- | TRBJ1-5 | TRBV7-9 | - | TGTGCCAGCAGCTATTTTAACTCTCCCCAGCATTTT | CASSYFNSPQHF
- | TRBJ2-1 | TRBV4-1 | - | TGCGCCAGCAGCCAAGTTAACAATGAGCAGTTCTTC | CASSQVNNEQFF
few | TRBJ2-7 | TRBV28 | TRBD1 | TGTGCCAGCAGTTTAGTGGGACAGTCCTCCTACGAGCAGTACTTC | CASSLVGQSSYEQYF
- | TRBJ2-5 | TRBV4-2 | - | TGTGCCAGCAGCCAGCCCGACAGAGTCCAAGAGACCCAGTACTTC | CASSQPDRVQETQYF
- | TRBJ1-1 | TRBV9 | TRBD1 | TGTGCCAGCAGCGTAGATGTCCGACAGGGGTTGAACACTGAAGCTTTCTTT | CASSVDVRQGLNTEAFF
few | TRBJ2-7 | TRBV7-9 | - | TGTGCCAGCAGCTTAGTAGGGGGATTCTCCTACGAGCAGTACTTC | CASSLVGGFSYEQYF
- | TRBJ2-2 | TRBV7-9 | - | TGTGCCAGCAGCTTTAGGAGGAACACCGGGGAGCTGTTTTTT | CASSFRRNTGELFF
few | TRBJ1-2 | TRBV28 | - | TGTGCCAGCAGTTTATCTCAGGGCTGGGGCTACACCTTC | CASSLSQGWGYTF
- | TRBJ1-5 | TRBV28 | - | TGTGCCAGCAGCTTTCTCGACCCCAGGGCCCAGCATTTT | CASSFLDPRAQHF
- | TRBJ1-4 | TRBV5-6 | - | TGTGCCAGCAGCGCGGACGGGGCAACTAATGAAAAACTGTTTTTT | CASSADGATNEKLFF
- | TRBJ1-1 | TRBV29-1 | - | TGCAGCGGATCACAGGGAAGTGGCACTGAAGCTTTCTTT | CSGSQGSGTEAFF